Below, 20 T cell receptor beta chains from the same sample are listed, as sequenced in a study of blood T cell repertoires in COVID-19. Data came from immunoSEQ multiplex PCR; TCRdb stores just in-frame clones and leaves some out. The table records approximately 200,000 clones, about 88% of them present only once. The specimen was peripheral blood. Receptors originate from a woman in her 30s with active or convalescent COVID-19.

The chain couples TRBV27 to TRBJ2-5, with no clear D. The CDR3 contains 12 residues. From germline, CDR1 is MNHEY and CDR2 SMNVEV (reference sequence). V gave up 4 bases and J gave up 5 bases, with 8 bases separating them. The CDR3 nucleotides read TGTGCCAGCAGTTCATACGGGGAGACCCAGTACTTC. Translating gives CASSSYGETQYF.

The rearrangement joins TRBV4-2 to TRBJ1-5, with D possibly TRBD1 on 5 matching bases. Trimming pared 4 bases from V and 1 base from J, leaving 20 bases between. Looked up from germline, CDR1 is LGHNA and CDR2 is YNFKEQ. This CDR3 is 18 amino acids long. The CDR3 nucleotides are TGTGCCAGCAGCCCGGCCCCCTTAACAGGTGGGAGCAATCAGCCCCAGCATTTT. The encoded protein is CASSPAPLTGGSNQPQHF.

The V gene is TRBV18, the J gene TRBJ2-6, with 10 bases matching TRBD1. Unmatched junction bases numbered 6, after V lost 3 bases and J lost 4 bases. Germline V CDR1 and CDR2: KGHSH, LQKENI. The CDR3 is 17 amino acids. CDR3 residues: CASSPMTGGAGANVLTF. In nucleotides, the CDR3 is TGTGCCAGCTCACCCATGACAGGGGGCGCCGGGGCCAACGTCCTGACTTTC. The variable domain in full, completed from reference TRBV18 and TRBJ2-6, reads NAGVMQNPRHLVRRRGQEARLRCSPMKGHSHVYWYRQLPEEGLKFMVYLQKENIIDESGMPKERFSAEFPKEGPSILRIQQVVRGDSAAYFCASSPMTGGAGANVLTFGAGSRLTVL.

The chain links TRBV18 to TRBJ1-5, with 7 bases that match TRBD1. The ends lost 3 bases at V and 5 bases at J; junction bases unmatched: 4. This CDR3 contains 14 residues. Germline V gene lookup returns CDR1 KGHSH and CDR2 LQKENI. The CDR3 is CASSPDRAYQPQHF. The CDR3 DNA reads TGTGCCAGCTCACCCGACAGGGCCTATCAGCCCCAGCATTTT. The variable domain in full, with the rest retrieved from reference TRBV18 and TRBJ1-5, is NAGVMQNPRHLVRRRGQEARLRCSPMKGHSHVYWYRQLPEEGLKFMVYLQKENIIDESGMPKERFSAEFPKEGPSILRIQQVVRGDSAAYFCASSPDRAYQPQHFGDGTRLSIL.

This sequence joins TRBV11-2 and TRBJ2-2; 9 positions agree with TRBD2. CDR3 length: 19 residues. Germline trimming cut 6 bases from V and 1 base from J; bases unmatched to any gene: 15. In germline, CDR1 is SGHAT, CDR2 FQNNGV. CDR3 region: CASSIYSSIAGVNTGELFF. In DNA, the CDR3 is TGTGCCAGCAGTATCTACAGCTCAATAGCGGGAGTGAACACCGGGGAGCTGTTTTTT.

This chain links TRBV7-9 with TRBJ2-1, with 8 nucleotides matching TRBD2. In germline, CDR1 is SEHNR, CDR2 FQNEAQ (reference sequence). The junction had 8 bases not matched to a gene; V was cut back by 1 base and J by 3 bases. The CDR3 sequence is 17 residues long. This chain's CDR3 is CASSLEGLASNYNEQFF. CDR3 coding DNA: TGTGCCAGCAGCTTAGAAGGACTAGCAAGTAACTACAATGAGCAGTTCTTC. Variable domain in full (rest from reference TRBV7-9 and TRBJ2-1): DTGVSQNPRHKITKRGQNVTFRCDPISEHNRLYWYRQTLGQGPEFLTYFQNEAQLEKSRLLSDRFSAERPKGSFSTLEIQRTEQGDSAMYLCASSLEGLASNYNEQFFGPGTRLTVL.

The chain joins TRBV5-4 to TRBJ2-7; 7 bases fit TRBD2. V shed 0 bases, J shed 5 bases, and the junction held 8 bases outside the gene matches. The CDR3 extends over 15 amino acids. Germline V CDR1 and CDR2: SGHNT, YYREEE (reference sequence). The CDR3 DNA sequence: TGTGCCAGCAGCTTGGAAGCGCTAGCGGTCGACGAGCAGTACTTC. Translated: CASSLEALAVDEQYF.

The CDR3 DNA follows: TGCGCCAGCAGTACGACTAGCGGGGGCACAGATACGCAGTATTTT. Amino acid sequence: CASSTTSGGTDTQYF. The chain uses TRBV10-1 and TRBJ2-3; 11 bases map to TRBD2. With 5 bases clipped from V and 1 base from J, the junction kept 2 bases outside the gene matches. CDR1 is WNHNN and CDR2 is SYGVQD in the germline V gene (reference sequence). This CDR3 is 15 amino acids long.

The chain carries TRBV27 and TRBJ1-1, with TRBD1 as a possible D gene (6 bases). With 2 bases removed from V and 0 bases from J, the gap between germline ends came to 19 bases. Germline-derived CDR1 and CDR2 are MNHEY and SMNVEV (reference sequence). This CDR3 contains 18 residues. In DNA, the CDR3 is TGTGCCAGCAGTTTAGGCGCCCGGGGGGCGGCTTTGAACACTGAAGCTTTCTTT. Amino acid sequence: CASSLGARGAALNTEAFF.

V is TRBV7-9 and J is TRBJ1-5, with TRBD1 matching 8 bases. Germline loops: CDR1 SEHNR, CDR2 FQNEAQ (reference sequence). This CDR3 contains 15 residues. V gave up 5 bases and J gave up 6 bases; unmatched junction bases: 9. CDR3 sequence reads: CASSPAGQASQPQHF. Written as DNA, the CDR3 is TGTGCCAGCAGCCCAGCGGGACAGGCAAGTCAGCCCCAGCATTTT.

This clone has a single count. The J gene is TRBJ2-1, the V gene TRBV10-3; D unresolved. V was shortened by 7 bases and J by 0 bases, with 7 bases between the two germline ends. CDR3 length: 13 residues. Germline V gene lookup returns CDR1 ENHRY and CDR2 SYGVKD. CDR3 sequence (DNA): TGTGCCATCAAAGCGAGCTCCTACAATGAGCAGTTCTTC. It codes for CAIKASSYNEQFF.

The chain carries TRBV3-1 (or the pseudogene TRBV3-2) and TRBJ1-3; no clear D. V lost 4 bases and J 1 base, leaving 11 bases between the germline ends. In germline, CDR1 is LGHDT, CDR2 YNNKEL (reference sequence). The CDR3 totals 15 residues. CDR3 in amino acids: CASSRSQRSGNTIYF. The DNA of the CDR3 is TGTGCCAGCAGCCGCTCACAGAGATCTGGAAACACCATATATTTT.

This chain uses TRBV18 with TRBJ1-5, with 12 nucleotides matching TRBD1. CDR3 length equals 17 residues. V shed 3 bases and J 6 bases; nucleotides not matched to a gene: 9. Germline V gives CDR1 KGHSH, CDR2 LQKENI. In DNA form, the CDR3 reads TGTGCCAGCTCACCTCCGGGACAGGGGGCGAGAAGTCAGCCCCAGCATTTT. This encodes CASSPPGQGARSQPQHF.

This clone was counted a single time. The gene calls are TRBV9 and TRBJ2-2; 11 bases map to TRBD2. The CDR3 consists of 17 residues. Germline V gene lookup returns CDR1 SGDLS and CDR2 YYNGEE. V was clipped by 4 bases and J by 3 bases; unmatched bases: 8. This CDR3 is CASSLYTTSGDTGELFF. The CDR3, as DNA: TGTGCCAGCAGCCTATACACGACTAGCGGGGACACCGGGGAGCTGTTTTTT.

In DNA form, the CDR3 reads TGTGCCATCAGTCCCGGGACAGGGAACACCGGGGAGCTGTTTTTT. Encoded protein: CAISPGTGNTGELFF. The V call is TRBV10-3, the J call TRBJ2-2; 8 bases match TRBD1. Germline V gene data show CDR1 as ENHRY and CDR2 as SYGVKD. CDR3 length: 15 residues. V lost 5 bases to trimming and J lost 1 base; unmatched junction nucleotides: 3.

The V call is TRBV25-1, the J call TRBJ1-1; TRBD1 agrees at 9 bases. Unmatched junction bases numbered 12, after V lost 6 bases and J lost 4 bases. The length of the CDR3 is 16 residues. CDR1 is MGHDK and CDR2 is SYGVNS in the germline V gene. The CDR3 nucleotides read TGTGCCAGCAGGGCCAATGGACAGGGGATGAGCACTGAAGCTTTCTTT. Amino acids: CASRANGQGMSTEAFF.

The genes are TRBV18 and TRBJ2-2, with a tentative D call TRBD2 (6 bases). Trimming pared 3 bases from V and 1 base from J, leaving 9 bases between. Germline loops: CDR1 KGHSH, CDR2 LQKENI. There are 15 residues in the CDR3. CDR3 region: CASSPGTLNTGELFF. The DNA for the CDR3 is TGTGCCAGCTCACCCGGGACTTTGAACACCGGGGAGCTGTTTTTT.

This clone was counted once. The chain has TRBV3-1 (or the pseudogene TRBV3-2) and TRBJ2-5; a possible D gene is TRBD1 (6 bases). Germline V gene sequence: CDR1 LGHDT, CDR2 YNNKEL (reference sequence). The CDR3 is 15 amino acids. V lost 0 bases to trimming and J lost 5 bases, with 13 bases between them. CDR3 DNA: TGTGCCAGCAGCCAAGACCGACGTACAGGGGAGACCCAGTACTTC. It yields the protein CASSQDRRTGETQYF.

The count of this clone is one. V usage is TRBV28 and J usage is TRBJ1-3; the match to TRBD1 covers 8 bases. This CDR3 spans 15 amino acids. V was clipped by 6 bases and J by 1 base; unmatched bases: 5. Per germline, CDR1 MDHEN and CDR2 SYDVKM. The CDR3 DNA reads as TGTGCCAGCAGGGTTGGACAGGGATCTGGAAACACCATATATTTT. Residues: CASRVGQGSGNTIYF.

J is TRBJ2-7 and V is TRBV10-3, with 9 positions matching TRBD2. From germline, CDR1 is ENHRY and CDR2 SYGVKD. This CDR3 is built from 14 residues. The V and J ends lost 4 bases and 1 base, in that order; junction bases with no gene match: 2. The CDR3 here is CAISGSGGSYEQYF. In DNA, the CDR3 is TGTGCCATCAGTGGTAGCGGGGGTTCCTACGAGCAGTACTTC.